This T cell receptor (beta chain) was profiled in a study of response to subunit inactivated influenza vaccine. This CDR3 has 14 residues. V was clipped by 6 bases and J by 0 bases, with 9 bases between them. Germline V gene data show CDR1 as LNHDA and CDR2 as SQIVND (reference sequence). TCRdb re-called the RT-PCR reads through MiXCR, storing one row per CDR3 protein. The sample holds 500,000 to 550,000 distinct CDR3 sequences; approximately 20% are singletons and the top ten take 2.5% to 3%. In addition, the sample was reused for a study of T cells expressing NK-cell markers. Turning to that study: A 5'RACE template switching approach incorporating UMIs was used to make TCR beta cDNA. According to the study, TCR beta repertoires originated from sorted CD3+CD56+NKG2C+, CD3+CD56+NKG2C- and CD3+CD56-NKG2C+ T cells. Out of eight donors sequenced, seven tested HCMV-seropositive and the remaining one seronegative.

Sample: CD4+ T cells sorted from PBMCs, taken approximately 13 days after vaccination. The V and J genes are TRBV19 and TRBJ2-1; D gene unclear. This sequence originates from a man aged 50 to 59 who received an inactivated influenza vaccine. The CDR3: CASSSSYSYNEQFF. CDR3 nucleotide sequence: TGTGCCAGTAGCTCCAGTTACTCCTACAATGAGCAGTTCTTC.